These 14 T cell receptor beta chains were all obtained from the same sample, sequenced in a study of CD8 T cells in Susac syndrome. RNA totalling roughly 0.45 to 1 ug underwent reverse transcription with random hexamers. TCRdb called the immunoSEQ multiplex PCR reads again in MiXCR, with one record for every CDR3 protein. Among under 70,000 distinct CDR3 sequences listed, roughly 94% were seen once. Sequencing used CD8+ T cells from PBMCs. These receptors were obtained from a human donor with Susac syndrome.

This clonotype was seen a single time. The CDR3 DNA is TGTGCCAGCAGTTCCTGGGACAGGGGGATCCGTGGCTACACCTTC. Protein product: CASSSWDRGIRGYTF. J is TRBJ1-2 and V is TRBV2; 11 bases are shared with TRBD1. This CDR3 is built from 15 residues. Germline assignment: CDR1 SNHLY and CDR2 FYNNEI. The V and J ends lost 5 bases and 7 bases, in that order; junction bases with no gene match: 9.

The rearrangement links TRBV19 to TRBJ2-6, with 12 nucleotides matching TRBD1. V shed 6 bases, J shed 2 bases, and the junction held 5 bases outside the gene matches. The CDR3 contains 17 residues. The germline gives CDR1 LNHDA, CDR2 SQIVND (reference sequence). The CDR3 sequence is CASSPGQGAPGANVLTF. The CDR3 DNA follows: TGTGCCAGTAGCCCGGGACAGGGGGCCCCTGGGGCCAACGTCCTGACTTTC. The full variable domain, its missing parts supplied by reference TRBV19 and TRBJ2-6, is DGGITQSPKYLFRKEGQNVTLSCEQNLNHDAMYWYRQDPGQGLRLIYYSQIVNDFQKGDIAEGYSVSREKKESFPLTVTSAQKNPTAFYLCASSPGQGAPGANVLTFGAGSRLTVL.

This chain links TRBV29-1 with TRBJ2-7; perhaps TRBD1 as D (5 bases). The CDR3 is made up of 15 amino acids. Per the germline V gene, CDR1 is SQVTM and CDR2 is ANQGSEA. Trimming cost V 0 bases and J 2 bases, with 14 bases left between them. CDR3 residues: CSVEDPAPGTYEQYF. The CDR3 DNA follows: TGCAGCGTTGAAGATCCAGCGCCAGGGACCTACGAGCAGTACTTC.

The chain links TRBV5-1 to TRBJ2-5; TRBD1 aligns across 9 bases. This CDR3 has 17 amino acids. Unmatched junction bases numbered 9, after V lost 1 base and J lost 2 bases. CDR1 and CDR2 from the germline V gene are SGHRS and YFSETQ. DNA for the CDR3: TGCGCCAGCAGCTTGCAACCGGGACAGGGAGAACAAGAGACCCAGTACTTC. As protein: CASSLQPGQGEQETQYF.

The chain links TRBV5-6 to TRBJ2-2; maybe TRBD2 (5 bases). Germline V gene lookup returns CDR1 SGHDT and CDR2 YYEEEE. This CDR3 has 15 amino acids. V lost 2 bases and J 6 bases, leaving 14 bases between the germline ends. The CDR3 sequence is CASSFGRRWAGELFF. CDR3 coding DNA: TGTGCCAGCAGCTTTGGCAGGAGGTGGGCCGGGGAGCTGTTTTTT. The whole variable domain, remainder taken from reference TRBV5-6 and TRBJ2-2, is DAGVTQSPTHLIKTRGQQVTLRCSPKSGHDTVSWYQQALGQGPQFIFQYYEEEERQRGNFPDRFSGHQFPNYSSELNVNALLLGDSALYLCASSFGRRWAGELFFGEGSRLTVL.

The V gene is TRBV2, the J gene TRBJ2-1, with D perhaps matching TRBD2 (6 bases). V was shortened by 4 bases and J by 2 bases, with 18 bases between the two germline ends. Germline V gene data show CDR1 as SNHLY and CDR2 as FYNNEI. This CDR3 comprises 17 residues. The CDR3 DNA follows: TGTGCCAGCAGTGCTAGGTCAGGGCTAGCGCCCTACAATGAGCAGTTCTTC. Protein product: CASSARSGLAPYNEQFF.

The gene calls are TRBV29-1 and TRBJ1-5; a possible D gene is TRBD1 (5 bases). Trimming cost V 0 bases and J 5 bases, with 14 bases left between them. The CDR3 runs 15 residues. CDR1 is SQVTM, CDR2 ANQGSEA, per germline. The CDR3 DNA sequence: TGCAGCGTTGAAGAAGGGGAAGGGCCCCATCAGCCCCAGCATTTT. Translation gives CSVEEGEGPHQPQHF. Variable domain in full (rest from reference TRBV29-1 and TRBJ1-5): SAVISQKPSRDICQRGTSLTIQCQVDSQVTMMFWYRQQPGQSLTLIATANQGSEATYESGFVIDKFPISRPNLTFSTLTVSNMSPEDSSIYLCSVEEGEGPHQPQHFGDGTRLSIL.

This clonotype was observed once. The chain carries TRBV7-9 and TRBJ2-2; 8 bases agree with TRBD1. CDR3 length: 16 residues. V shed 2 bases and J 0 bases; nucleotides not matched to a gene: 2. Germline V gene data show CDR1 as SEHNR and CDR2 as FQNEAQ (reference sequence). The CDR3 DNA is TGTGCCAGCAGCTTACCAGGGGGCGCGAACACCGGGGAGCTGTTTTTT. Translated, it gives CASSLPGGANTGELFF.

By sample share, this clonotype is medium-sized. The chain combines TRBV3-1 with TRBJ2-3, with D possibly matching TRBD2 (5 bases). Germline loops: CDR1 LGHDT, CDR2 YNNKEL (reference sequence). V lost 4 bases and J lost 6, with 17 bases in between. The CDR3 extends over 15 amino acids. The CDR3 nucleotides read TGTGCCAGCAGCCCCCGGACTCTATTCGGCGATACGCAGTATTTT. Residues: CASSPRTLFGDTQYF.

V gene TRBV7-9 combines with J gene TRBJ2-1, with unresolved D. CDR3 length: 13 residues. V dropped 1 base and J dropped 8 bases, with 9 bases sitting between them. Germline CDR1 is SEHNR and CDR2 is FQNEAQ (reference sequence). CDR3 DNA: TGTGCCAGCAGCTTAGAGGCGGTCCATGAGCAGTTCTTC. It specifies CASSLEAVHEQFF. Drawing the rest from reference TRBV7-9 and TRBJ2-1, the complete variable domain is DTGVSQNPRHKITKRGQNVTFRCDPISEHNRLYWYRQTLGQGPEFLTYFQNEAQLEKSRLLSDRFSAERPKGSFSTLEIQRTEQGDSAMYLCASSLEAVHEQFFGPGTRLTVL.

A single count supports this clonotype. The V and J genes are TRBV30 and TRBJ1-1; perhaps TRBD1 as D (5 bases). The length of the CDR3 is 14 residues. Germline-derived CDR1 and CDR2 are GTSNPN and SVGIG (reference sequence). Trimming left V 8 bases short and J 3 bases short, with 19 bases between. CDR3: CAGDVTGLYTEAFF. CDR3 DNA: TGTGCCGGGGACGTAACGGGGTTGTACACTGAAGCTTTCTTT.

The chain has TRBV12-3 or TRBV12-4 and TRBJ2-5; D remains ambiguous. V dropped 2 bases and J dropped 5 bases, with 3 bases sitting between them. CDR3 length equals 11 residues. For the CDR3, the DNA is TGTGCCAGCAGTTTAAGGGAGACCCAGTACTTC. Its translation: CASSLRETQYF.

V is TRBV4-2 and J is TRBJ1-5, with unresolved D. Germline CDR1 is LGHNA and CDR2 is YNFKEQ. Trimming removed 4 bases from V and 4 bases from J, with 8 bases in between. The CDR3 sequence is 13 residues long. The CDR3 DNA is TGTGCCAGCAGCCTTGGCGTTAATCAGCCCCAGCATTTT. It codes for CASSLGVNQPQHF.

The chain carries TRBV11-2 and TRBJ2-5; D may be TRBD1 or TRBD2 (5 bases each). The germline V gene has CDR1 SGHAT and CDR2 FQNNGV. With 5 bases removed from V and 7 bases from J, the gap between germline ends came to 17 bases. The CDR3 runs to 14 residues. CDR3 sequence reads: CASSPGTLGPTQYF. The CDR3 bases are TGTGCCAGCAGCCCCGGGACCCTGGGGCCGACCCAGTACTTC.